This T cell receptor (beta chain) was retrieved from a study of T cells in narcolepsy. Study background: Enrolled donors included narcolepsy type 1 or type 2 patients and healthy controls. Notes on the study in general: In some patient and control memory CD4+ samples, autoreactive clones were absent. Healthy controls reportedly lacked the autoreactive clonotypes serially found in patients' blood.

Only in-frame clones appear in the TCRdb table, and some are missing; sequencing was by immunoSEQ multiplex PCR. This sample has just over 40,000 clones, with more than 70% found just once. This clone was counted once. Its antigen is undetermined. The sequence derives from a human donor with narcolepsy. Sequenced: CD45RA- memory CD4+ T cells from PBMCs.

This CDR3 is CASSPGTQENEKLFF. For the CDR3, the DNA is TGTGCCAGCAGCCCCGGGACGCAGGAGAATGAAAAACTGTTTTTT. J is TRBJ1-4 and V is TRBV7-9, with D maybe TRBD1 (5 bases). V was trimmed by 5 bases and J by 5 bases, leaving 15 bases between them. Germline V lookup: CDR1 SEHNR, CDR2 FQNEAQ (reference sequence). The CDR3 sequence is 15 residues long.